These T cell receptor beta chains were read from a single sample in a study of blood T cell repertoires in COVID-19. Sequencing used immunoSEQ multiplex PCR; TCRdb keeps in-frame clones, though not all of them. The profile shows about 180,000 clones, approximately 90% of them singletons. Sequenced material: peripheral blood. All receptors come from a woman under 40 with active or convalescent COVID-19. The CDR3 runs from the conserved cysteine through the conserved F or W. D genes are given only for firm matches. Clone size, where shown, is once, few, many, or a class for clones that have expanded.

CDR3	DNA	J	size	V	D
CASSQSGGAGNEQFF	TGTGCCAGCAGTCAAAGCGGGGGGGCTGGGAATGAGCAGTTCTTC	TRBJ2-1	NA	TRBV27	TRBD2
CASSPGGPGGNTEAFF	TGTGCCAGCAGCCCAGGGGGCCCTGGAGGTAACACTGAAGCTTTCTTT	TRBJ1-1	NA	TRBV5-4	TRBD1
CASSSRLRGYEQYF	TGTGCCAGCAGTTCCAGGCTCAGGGGCTACGAGCAGTACTTC	TRBJ2-7	NA	TRBV2	NA
CASSQEGVGPPQETQYF	TGTGCCAGCAGCCAAGAGGGAGTCGGCCCTCCCCAAGAGACCCAGTACTTC	TRBJ2-5	once	TRBV3-1/TRBV3-2	NA
CASSFRIANEQFF	TGTGCCAGCAGTTTCAGGATTGCAAATGAGCAGTTCTTC	TRBJ2-1	NA	TRBV12-3/TRBV12-4	NA
CASSWTGDSEAFF	TGTGCCAGTAGTTGGACAGGGGACTCTGAAGCTTTCTTT	TRBJ1-1	few	TRBV6-5	TRBD1
CASSLDYQYEQYF	TGCGCCAGCAGCTTGGACTACCAGTACGAGCAGTACTTC	TRBJ2-7	NA	TRBV5-1	NA
CASSLGGSPEYF	TGTGCCAGCAGTTTAGGCGGGAGCCCCGAGTATTTT	TRBJ2-3	once	TRBV27	TRBD2
CASSLRGSLTEAFF	TGTGCCAGCAGTTTACGGGGGTCCTTGACTGAAGCTTTCTTT	TRBJ1-1	once	TRBV28	NA
CASSASLTAEKLFF	TGTGCCAGCAGTGCGAGCCTCACCGCTGAAAAACTGTTTTTT	TRBJ1-4	NA	TRBV11-3	NA
CASSSSNNFGGSPLHF	TGTGCCAGCAGCTCTTCTAACAATTTCGGGGGTTCACCCCTCCACTTT	TRBJ1-6	NA	TRBV11-2	NA
CASSLGGTGTLAGYTF	TGTGCCAGCAGCTTAGGCGGGACAGGAACCCTCGCTGGCTACACCTTC	TRBJ1-2	NA	TRBV7-2	TRBD1
CASSHIQGGSYNEQFF	TGTGCCAGCAGCCATATCCAGGGGGGCTCCTACAATGAGCAGTTCTTC	TRBJ2-1	NA	TRBV7-6	NA
CASSPTRGWDTEAFF	TGTGCCAGTAGCCCTACCCGGGGGTGGGACACTGAAGCTTTCTTT	TRBJ1-1	NA	TRBV19	NA
CASSPGVTEAFF	TGTGCCAGCAGTCCAGGGGTCACTGAAGCTTTCTTT	TRBJ1-1	NA	TRBV6-5	NA
CASSLRSGSGTGELFF	TGTGCCAGCAGCCTACGTAGCGGGAGCGGCACCGGGGAGCTGTTTTTT	TRBJ2-2	NA	TRBV5-6	TRBD2
CASSDWTGVLTSTDTQYF	TGTGCCAGCAGTGACTGGACAGGGGTCCTTACTAGCACAGATACGCAGTATTTT	TRBJ2-3	NA	TRBV6-1	TRBD1
CASQRDRERELFF	TGTGCCAGCCAGAGGGACAGGGAGCGGGAGCTGTTTTTT	TRBJ2-2	NA	TRBV2	TRBD1
CAWRPGPLTRNSPLHF	TGTGCCTGGAGACCCGGTCCCCTAACGAGGAATTCACCCCTCCACTTT	TRBJ1-6	once	TRBV30	NA
CASSHYPRGGGTGTDTQYF	TGCGCCAGCAGCCATTACCCTAGAGGGGGCGGGACAGGCACAGATACGCAGTATTTT	TRBJ2-3	NA	TRBV4-1	NA
CASSSSTGTEAFF	TGTGCCAGCAGCTCCTCGACAGGCACTGAAGCTTTCTTT	TRBJ1-1	NA	TRBV13	NA
CASSLGTSGRGIGTDTQYF	TGTGCCAGCAGCTTAGGGACTAGCGGGAGGGGGATCGGCACAGATACGCAGTATTTT	TRBJ2-3	NA	TRBV5-4	TRBD2
CASKRGNSGNTIYF	TGTGCCAGTAAAAGGGGCAACTCTGGAAACACCATATATTTT	TRBJ1-3	NA	TRBV2	NA
CASSQPLAGGDEQFF	TGTGCCAGCAGCCAGCCCTTGGCGGGGGGCGATGAGCAGTTCTTC	TRBJ2-1	NA	TRBV14	TRBD2
CASSQGTSQTQYEQYF	TGCGCCAGCAGCCAAGGGACTAGTCAGACCCAATACGAGCAGTACTTC	TRBJ2-7	NA	TRBV4-1	TRBD2
CASSRPYNEQFF	TGTGCCAGCAGCCGGCCCTACAATGAGCAGTTCTTC	TRBJ2-1	NA	TRBV3-1/TRBV3-2	NA
CASSDYGEVSTGELFF	TGTGCCAGCAGTGATTATGGGGAGGTGAGCACCGGGGAGCTGTTTTTT	TRBJ2-2	NA	TRBV6-1	NA
CASTLVGGPDTQYF	TGTGCCAGCACCCTAGTGGGGGGACCAGATACGCAGTATTTT	TRBJ2-3	once	TRBV7-2	NA
CASSLATGNQPQHF	TGTGCCAGCAGCTTAGCAACGGGGAATCAGCCCCAGCATTTT	TRBJ1-5	NA	TRBV7-9	NA
CASSEGGAEAFF	TGTGCCAGCAGCGAGGGGGGGGCTGAAGCTTTCTTT	TRBJ1-1	once	TRBV6-2/TRBV6-3	NA
CASVTGSRHQETQYF	TGCGCCAGCGTAACTGGGAGCAGACACCAAGAGACCCAGTACTTC	TRBJ2-5	NA	TRBV5-1	NA
CASSPARDLPNYGYTF	TGTGCCAGCAGTCCAGCCCGGGACTTACCTAACTATGGCTACACCTTC	TRBJ1-2	once	TRBV28	NA
CASSLTTGALQETQYF	TGTGCCAGCTCACTGACGACAGGGGCCCTCCAAGAGACCCAGTACTTC	TRBJ2-5	NA	TRBV18	TRBD1
CASSPSLGGGEGTEAFF	TGTGCCAGCAGCCCCTCCCTTGGGGGGGGCGAGGGGACTGAAGCTTTCTTT	TRBJ1-1	NA	TRBV28	NA
CASSQVLSSGTYNEQFF	TGTGCCAGCAGCCAAGTATTGAGTAGCGGGACCTACAATGAGCAGTTCTTC	TRBJ2-1	NA	TRBV3-1/TRBV3-2	TRBD2
CATSRSRQGLTYEQYF	TGTGCCACCAGCAGATCACGACAGGGATTAACCTACGAGCAGTACTTC	TRBJ2-7	NA	TRBV15	TRBD1
CASRMTGGMTTEAFF	TGTGCCAGCAGGATGACAGGGGGGATGACCACTGAAGCTTTCTTT	TRBJ1-1	NA	TRBV5-6	TRBD1
CASSLVRDTGELFF	TGTGCCAGCAGCTTAGTCCGGGACACCGGGGAGCTGTTTTTT	TRBJ2-2	NA	TRBV11-2	NA
CASSQDLEGETQYF	TGTGCCAGCAGCCAAGATTTAGAGGGAGAGACCCAGTACTTC	TRBJ2-5	once	TRBV4-2	NA
CASRVGLAVEAFF	TGTGCCAGCAGGGTGGGGCTGGCCGTTGAAGCTTTCTTT	TRBJ1-1	NA	TRBV11-2	NA
CASRQGLSGNTIYF	TGTGCCAGCAGACAGGGCCTCTCTGGAAACACCATATATTTT	TRBJ1-3	NA	TRBV7-2	NA
CASSLSIAGGQYF	TGTGCCAGCAGTTTATCGATAGCGGGGGGGCAGTACTTC	TRBJ2-7	NA	TRBV27	TRBD2
CASSLRQGRNTEAFF	TGTGCCAGCAGCCTAAGACAGGGACGGAACACTGAAGCTTTCTTT	TRBJ1-1	NA	TRBV7-9	TRBD1
CASSLGTGDGYTF	TGTGCCAGCAGCTTGGGGACAGGGGATGGCTACACCTTC	TRBJ1-2	NA	TRBV5-4	TRBD1
CASGSEIAKYGYTF	TGTGCTAGTGGTTCAGAAATCGCCAAGTATGGCTACACCTTC	TRBJ1-2	NA	TRBV12-5	NA
CASSLGDSNYGYTF	TGCGCCAGCAGCTTGGGGGACTCTAACTATGGCTACACCTTC	TRBJ1-2	NA	TRBV5-1	NA
CASGLLVSGRKGEQYF	TGTGCTAGTGGTTTGTTGGTTAGCGGGAGAAAAGGCGAGCAGTACTTC	TRBJ2-7	NA	TRBV12-5	TRBD2
CASSLAYRGPGANVLTF	TGTGCCAGCAGCTTAGCCTACAGGGGGCCTGGGGCCAACGTCCTGACTTTC	TRBJ2-6	once	TRBV13	TRBD1
CASSERPGGGETQYF	TGTGCCAGCAGCGAGCGGCCGGGAGGGGGAGAGACCCAGTACTTC	TRBJ2-5	NA	TRBV9	TRBD2
CASSLGTSGSNEQFF	TGTGCTAGCAGCTTAGGGACTAGCGGGAGTAATGAGCAGTTCTTC	TRBJ2-1	NA	TRBV7-7	TRBD2
CASSVEGLAGGSYNEQFF	TGTGCCAGCAGCGTAGAGGGACTAGCGGGGGGTTCCTACAATGAGCAGTTCTTC	TRBJ2-1	once	TRBV11-2	TRBD2
CASSPTTGTEGGGYTF	TGTGCCAGTAGTCCCACCACCGGGACAGAAGGCGGTGGCTACACCTTC	TRBJ1-2	NA	TRBV19	TRBD1
CASSWGGETQYF	TGTGCCAGCAGCTGGGGGGGGGAGACCCAGTACTTC	TRBJ2-5	NA	TRBV7-2	TRBD2
CASSALAGGTGELFF	TGTGCCAGCAGCGCACTAGCGGGAGGAACCGGGGAGCTGTTTTTT	TRBJ2-2	NA	TRBV3-1/TRBV3-2	TRBD2